The 24 T cell receptor beta chains listed next were all sequenced from one sample in a study of Graves' ophthalmopathy and Graves' hyperthyroidism. CDR3 regions of TCR beta were amplified from RNA transcripts. The first round was an RT-PCR with HTBI primers, and the second round was a multiplex PCR. MiXCR was run by TCRdb on the multiplex PCR reads, yielding one entry per CDR3 protein. The repertoire consists of 580,000 or so distinct CDR3 sequences, with 35% to 45% occurring once and the leading ten covering about 4.2%. The specimen sequenced was peripheral blood or thyroid tissue (not recorded which). These receptors were collected from an adult man with Graves' hyperthyroidism.

This sequence joins TRBV20-1 and TRBJ2-5; 7 nucleotides align to TRBD1. CDR1 DFQATT and CDR2 SNEGSKA come from the germline V gene (reference sequence). This CDR3 has 14 residues. With 0 bases clipped from V and 5 bases from J, the junction kept 6 bases outside the gene matches. CDR3 in amino acids: CSARDIRGQETQYF. The CDR3 bases are TGCAGTGCTAGAGATATAAGGGGACAGGAGACCCAGTACTTC.

This clonotype was picked up many times. The CDR3 DNA reads TGTGCCAGCAGTCGAGAGGTACAGGGAGGTCAGCCCCAGCATTTT. Amino acids: CASSREVQGGQPQHF. The chain is built from TRBV2 and TRBJ1-5, with D possibly TRBD1 on 6 matching bases. The CDR3 is 15 residues long. Trimming removed 5 bases at V and 6 bases at J, with 17 bases between. Looked up from germline, CDR1 is SNHLY and CDR2 is FYNNEI.

The V gene is TRBV10-3, the J gene TRBJ1-3; maybe TRBD1 (6 bases). V lost 6 bases and J lost 0, with 21 bases in between. CDR1 is ENHRY and CDR2 is SYGVKD in the germline V gene. The CDR3 loop spans 18 amino acids. CDR3 nucleotide sequence: TGTGCCATCAGGGGAAGTCACAGGGACACAGTCTCTGGAAACACCATATATTTT. It is translated as CAIRGSHRDTVSGNTIYF.

J is TRBJ2-7 and V is TRBV28; TRBD2 matches 8 bases. This CDR3 region has 16 residues. Germline assignment: CDR1 MDHEN and CDR2 SYDVKM. V lost 6 bases and J lost 9; bases outside the gene matches: 19. The CDR3 region has the DNA TGTGCCAGCAGCGCGCCGACTAGCGAGAGACTTAGGCGGCAGTACTTC. It specifies CASSAPTSERLRRQYF.

This clonotype was observed at least ten times. V and J are TRBV15 and TRBJ1-3; D is ambiguous. The CDR3 is 15 residues long. The germline V and J ends were trimmed by 0 bases and 4 bases, with 10 bases remaining between them. Germline V gene data show CDR1 as LNHNV and CDR2 as YYDKDF (reference sequence). This CDR3 reads CATSRDRNPGNTIYF. The CDR3 bases are TGTGCCACCAGCAGAGATCGGAATCCCGGAAACACCATATATTTT.

CDR3 protein: CASSYPGGYYEQYF. CDR3 bases: TGTGCCAGCAGTTACCCCGGGGGATACTACGAGCAGTACTTC. V and J are TRBV28 and TRBJ2-7; perhaps TRBD2 as D (6 bases). Germline V gene sequence: CDR1 MDHEN, CDR2 SYDVKM. The CDR3 totals 14 residues. Trimming removed 4 bases at V and 3 bases at J, with 13 bases between.

Concerning this clonotype itself: The junction differs from germline at one of its ends, possibly a read error. The gene calls are TRBV7-4 and TRBJ2-5, with D maybe TRBD2 (5 bases). The CDR3 extends over 12 amino acids. In germline, CDR1 is SGHVT, CDR2 SQSDAQ. Written as DNA, the CDR3 is TGTGCCAGCGGCCTGAAGGGTGTGGACTCTCACTTC. The encoded protein is CASGLKGVDSHF.

This clonotype occurred many times. The CDR3: CASSLNPASYEQYF. The CDR3 DNA reads as TGTGCCAGCAGCTTAAACCCAGCCTCCTACGAGCAGTACTTC. The rearrangement joins TRBV7-9 to TRBJ2-7, with no clear D. The CDR3 consists of 14 residues. The germline V and J ends were trimmed by 2 bases and 0 bases, with 8 bases remaining between them. The germline gives CDR1 SEHNR, CDR2 FQNEAQ (reference sequence).

This clonotype was seen only a few times. The chain carries TRBV20-1 and TRBJ2-7; the D gene could be TRBD1 or TRBD2 (5 bases each). Germline CDR1 and CDR2: DFQATT and SNEGSKA (reference sequence). This CDR3 spans 17 amino acids. V lost 0 bases to trimming and J lost 0 bases, with 18 bases between them. Here the CDR3 reads CSARDLRGTLFSYEQYF. CDR3 bases: TGCAGTGCTAGAGATCTAAGAGGGACCCTCTTCTCCTACGAGCAGTACTTC.

There are a few counts of this clonotype. This sequence joins TRBV3-1 and TRBJ1-2; TRBD1 matches 7 bases. CDR3 length: 15 amino acids. J gave up 4 bases and V 4 bases, and 9 bases lay outside the gene matches. Germline V gives CDR1 LGHDT, CDR2 YNNKEL (reference sequence). CDR3 amino acids: CASSRLTGAGYGYTF. The DNA of the CDR3 is TGTGCCAGCAGCCGGTTAACAGGGGCGGGCTATGGCTACACCTTC.

This clonotype was observed at least ten times. This rearrangement joins TRBV7-9 to TRBJ1-1, with D maybe TRBD1 (6 bases). Germline CDR1 SEHNR, CDR2 FQNEAQ (reference sequence). The CDR3 extends over 14 amino acids. V was shortened by 5 bases and J by 1 base, with 11 bases between the two germline ends. This CDR3 reads CASSAWTANTEAFF. The CDR3 DNA is TGTGCCAGCAGCGCCTGGACAGCGAACACTGAAGCTTTCTTT.

In its sample, this clonotype was seen many times. This sequence joins TRBV19 and TRBJ2-5, with 8 bases matching TRBD1. There are 15 residues in the CDR3. Germline trimming cut 3 bases from V and 5 bases from J; bases unmatched to any gene: 8. The V gene's germline CDR1 is LNHDA and CDR2 SQIVND (reference sequence). CDR3 region: CASSISLQGGETQYF. CDR3 coding DNA: TGTGCCAGTAGTATCTCCCTACAGGGGGGCGAGACCCAGTACTTC.

V usage is TRBV6-1 and J usage is TRBJ2-2, with a tentative D call TRBD1 (5 bases). The CDR3 runs to 15 residues. Trimming shortened V by 0 bases and J by 6 bases, and 11 bases separated the two germline ends. Germline V lookup: CDR1 MNHNS, CDR2 SASEGT. This CDR3 reads CASSEARGWPGELFF. The CDR3 bases are TGTGCCAGCAGTGAAGCAAGGGGCTGGCCCGGGGAGCTGTTTTTT.

This clonotype was recorded many times. This rearrangement joins TRBV2 to TRBJ2-6, with 13 positions matching TRBD2. CDR1 SNHLY and CDR2 FYNNEI come from the germline V gene. Trimming cost V 7 bases and J 3 bases; bases outside gene matches: 9. The CDR3 sequence is 18 residues long. CDR3 bases: TGTGCCAGCACCAGACAGGGACTAGCGGGACTTGGGGCCAACGTCCTGACTTTC. Translating it yields CASTRQGLAGLGANVLTF.

At least ten counts were recorded for this clonotype. This rearrangement joins TRBV7-3 to TRBJ2-5; TRBD2 matches at 7 bases. The CDR3 consists of 15 residues. The germline gives CDR1 SGHTA, CDR2 FQGTGA. V lost 3 bases and J lost 2; bases outside the gene matches: 6. In nucleotides, the CDR3 is TGTGCCAGCAGCTTGGGGAGGGCAGTACAAGAGACCCAGTACTTC. This sequence encodes CASSLGRAVQETQYF.

This clonotype has only a few counts. This clone may be a read error of a much larger clone one base away. The chain uses TRBV29-1 and TRBJ1-4; unclear D gene. Trimming cost V 2 bases and J 6 bases, with 7 bases left between them. Germline values: CDR1 SQVTM, CDR2 ANQGSEA. The CDR3 is 12 residues long. The CDR3 coding sequence is TGCAGCGTTGAAATATATGATGAAAAACTGTTTTTT. Translation: CSVEIYDEKLFF.

This chain joins TRBV5-6 and TRBJ2-5, with 8 positions matching TRBD2. V shed 0 bases and J 4 bases; nucleotides not matched to a gene: 8. The V gene's germline CDR1 is SGHDT and CDR2 YYEEEE. The CDR3 is made up of 16 amino acids. The chain's CDR3 is CASSLAGTSILETQYF. The CDR3 nucleotides are TGTGCCAGCAGCTTGGCCGGGACTAGTATCTTAGAGACCCAGTACTTC.

The rearrangement links TRBV19 to TRBJ1-6; the match to TRBD1 covers 8 bases. The CDR3 consists of 15 residues. J lost 10 bases, V lost 4 bases, and 9 bases had no gene match. Per the germline V gene, CDR1 is LNHDA and CDR2 is SQIVND (reference sequence). The CDR3 protein is CASSSRTGSRSPLHF. CDR3 coding DNA: TGTGCCAGTAGTAGCCGGACAGGGAGTAGATCACCCCTCCACTTT.

This clonotype was seen a few times. V gene TRBV10-3 combines with J gene TRBJ2-7; 11 nucleotides align to TRBD1. The junction had 7 bases not matched to a gene; V was cut back by 6 bases and J by 3 bases. The germline gives CDR1 ENHRY, CDR2 SYGVKD. This CDR3 spans 15 amino acids. The CDR3 DNA follows: TGTGCCATCAGGGCTCGGGACAGGGGGGACTACGAGCAGTACTTC. This translates into CAIRARDRGDYEQYF.

Only one count was recorded for this clonotype. The chain carries TRBV20-1 and TRBJ1-1; D gene ambiguous. The CDR3 totals 16 residues. The V gene's germline CDR1 is DFQATT and CDR2 SNEGSKA (reference sequence). Trimming cost V 0 bases and J 1 base, with 15 bases left between them. CDR3 amino acids: CSARDASVIGNTEAFF. The CDR3 region has the DNA TGCAGTGCTAGAGATGCGTCGGTTATCGGGAACACTGAAGCTTTCTTT.

The chain has TRBV30 and TRBJ2-5, with 7 bases aligning to TRBD1. The junction had 9 bases not matched to a gene; V was cut back by 3 bases and J by 5 bases. Per the germline V gene, CDR1 is GTSNPN and CDR2 is SVGIG (reference sequence). The CDR3 covers 14 residues. CDR3 sequence: CAWSVLQGVETQYF. CDR3 bases: TGTGCCTGGAGCGTACTGCAGGGGGTGGAGACCCAGTACTTC.

This clonotype was recorded at least ten times. The CDR3 bases are TGTGCCATCAGTGAGTCGGCAGACAGCTCCTACGAGCAGTACTTC. Its translation: CAISESADSSYEQYF. The V gene is TRBV10-3, the J gene TRBJ2-7, with a tentative D call TRBD1 (5 bases). CDR1 and CDR2 from the germline V gene are ENHRY and SYGVKD. The CDR3 covers 15 residues. Trimming took off 0 bases at V and 0 bases at J, with 9 bases between the two ends.

This clonotype was seen ten or more times. The rearrangement links TRBV6-6 to TRBJ1-1; TRBD1 aligns across 7 bases. CDR1 and CDR2 (germline): MNHNY, SVGAGI (reference sequence). The CDR3 consists of 12 residues. V trimming: 6 bases; J trimming: 6 bases; junction bases outside the gene matches: 4. The chain's CDR3 is CASSPDRPEAFF. In DNA form, the CDR3 reads TGTGCCAGCAGCCCGGACAGGCCTGAAGCTTTCTTT.

Regarding this clonotype: The germline gene is not matched at one end of the junction; a read error may be the cause. The chain is built from TRBV7-8 and TRBJ1-4; 9 positions match TRBD1. The CDR3 has 15 residues. Germline V CDR1 and CDR2: SGHVS, FQNEAQ. CDR3 region: CASSLGGDRDEKLFF. For the CDR3, the DNA is TGCGCCAGCAGCTTAGGAGGGGACAGGGATGAAAAACTGTTTTTT. The full variable domain, its missing parts supplied by reference TRBV7-8 and TRBJ1-4, is GAGVSQSPRYKVAKRGQDVALRCDPISGHVSLFWYQQALGQGPEFLTYFQNEAQLDKSGLPSDRFFAERPEGSVSTLKIQRTQQEDSAVYLCASSLGGDRDEKLFFGSGTQLSVL.